The source of this TCR beta chain is a study of blood T cell repertoires in COVID-19. About the study: Italy, Spain and the United States were the sources of the convalescent and acute COVID-19 samples. Nucleic acid was either cDNA or gDNA, and it came from T cells, B-cell-depleted T cells, or PBMCs.

Original processing methods: Cell counts per sample came from amplifying reference gene primers. Data came from immunoSEQ multiplex PCR; TCRdb stores just in-frame clones and leaves some out. The V and J calls and clone size were taken over from that table, and D and trimming were inferred from the DNA. Altogether about 220,000 clones are present, approximately 91% being singletons, with the ten largest covering 0.72%. This clonotype originated in a man between 40 and 49 years old with acute or convalescent COVID-19. Sequencing was done on a sample of peripheral blood.

The DNA of the CDR3 is TGTGCCAGTAGTCTATCGGGGAGGTATGGCTACACCTTC. Its translation is CASSLSGRYGYTF. This chain links TRBV19 with TRBJ1-2; D unresolved. V was trimmed by 5 bases and J by 5 bases, leaving 12 bases between them. Germline values: CDR1 LNHDA, CDR2 SQIVND (reference sequence). The CDR3 covers 13 residues.